A selection of T cell receptor beta chains follows, all from one sample in a study of T cells in Graves' hyperthyroidism and ophthalmopathy. TCRdb reanalysed the multiplex PCR reads using MiXCR and keeps one entry per CDR3 protein. The table lists fewer than 850,000 distinct CDR3 sequences, roughly 17% of them singletons, with around 16% in the top ten. The source material was blood. The receptors shown here come from a man in his fifties or sixties with Graves' hyperthyroidism. Both conserved end residues are part of each CDR3. The D gene is left open where the match is weak. For some rows the clone size is stated as once, few or many, or as a class when expanded; others skip it.

CASSPQGAGGDTGELFF	TGCGCCAGCAGCCCCCAAGGAGCGGGAGGGGACACCGGGGAGCTGTTTTTT	TRBD2	TRBV5-1	TRBJ2-2	few
CASRVRRNTEAFF	TGTGCCAGTAGGGTCAGGAGGAACACTGAAGCTTTCTTT	NA	TRBV19	TRBJ1-1	few
CASSLAGGYTF	TGTGCCAGCAGTTTAGCGGGAGGCTACACCTTC	NA	TRBV12-3/TRBV12-4	TRBJ1-2	few
CASSVAIRDTQYF	TGTGCCAGCAGCGTAGCAATCCGGGATACGCAGTATTTT	NA	TRBV9	TRBJ2-3	few
CASSHAPLNTGELFF	TGTGCCAGCAGCCACGCCCCCTTAAACACCGGGGAGCTGTTTTTT	NA	TRBV7-9	TRBJ2-2	many
CASSRLAQPYNEQFF	TGTGCCAGTAGTAGACTAGCGCAACCATACAATGAGCAGTTCTTC	TRBD2	TRBV19	TRBJ2-1	NA
CASSQVIYVSTDTQYF	TGCGCCAGCAGCCAAGTAATTTATGTGAGCACAGATACGCAGTATTTT	NA	TRBV4-1	TRBJ2-3	NA
CASSPGTQGSYEQYF	TGTGCCAGCTCACCTGGGACTCAGGGGTCCTACGAGCAGTACTTC	NA	TRBV18	TRBJ2-7	NA
CASRGVEVSDENEQFF	TGTGCCAGCAGGGGCGTTGAGGTGTCAGACGAGAATGAGCAGTTCTTC	NA	TRBV25-1	TRBJ2-1	few
CASSLVRGRAPDTQYF	TGTGCCAGCAGCTTAGTTCGCGGGAGGGCCCCAGATACGCAGTATTTT	TRBD2	TRBV7-2	TRBJ2-3	NA
CASRKKGLAGAYEQYF	TGTGCCAGCAGAAAAAAAGGACTAGCGGGGGCCTACGAGCAGTACTTC	TRBD2	TRBV11-1	TRBJ2-7	many
CASSDSGPWDTQYF	TGTGCCAGCAGTGACTCCGGGCCTTGGGATACGCAGTATTTT	NA	TRBV27	TRBJ2-3	NA
CASSLLGDYPSGANVLTF	TGTGCCAGCAGTTTATTGGGTGACTACCCGTCTGGGGCCAACGTCCTGACTTTC	NA	TRBV12-3/TRBV12-4	TRBJ2-6	many
CASTIRVSLTTEAFF	TGTGCCAGTACCATAAGGGTTTCCCTGACCACTGAAGCTTTCTTT	NA	TRBV19	TRBJ1-1	NA
CASSSTRSQPQHF	TGTGCCAGCAGTTCCACACGGAGTCAGCCCCAGCATTTT	NA	TRBV28	TRBJ1-5	many
CASSYRRQSEAFF	TGTGCCAGCAGTTACCGGAGACAGAGTGAAGCTTTCTTT	NA	TRBV6-2/TRBV6-3	TRBJ1-1	few
CSVVKTSPETQYF	TGCAGCGTGGTCAAGACCAGCCCAGAGACCCAGTACTTC	NA	TRBV29-1	TRBJ2-5	many
CASSARGYGSNEQFF	TGTGCCAGCAGCGCGCGGGGCTACGGTTCGAATGAGCAGTTCTTC	NA	TRBV7-9	TRBJ2-1	many
CASSPPNSWNEQFF	TGTGCCAGCTCACCACCGAACAGTTGGAATGAGCAGTTCTTC	NA	TRBV18	TRBJ2-1	many
CASSDGTGDNQPQHF	TGTGCCAGCAGCGATGGGACAGGGGATAATCAGCCCCAGCATTTT	TRBD1	TRBV2	TRBJ1-5	many
CASSIVRSPSSGANVLTF	TGTGCCAGTAGTATAGTGCGGAGCCCGAGCTCTGGGGCCAACGTCCTGACTTTC	NA	TRBV19	TRBJ2-6	few
CASSGRDRVNLIAGELFF	TGTGCCAGCAGTGGGCGGGACAGGGTAAATTTGATTGCCGGGGAGCTGTTTTTT	TRBD1	TRBV6-1	TRBJ2-2	many
CASSQEIQSIHNEQFF	TGTGCCAGCAGCCAAGAAATACAATCGATTCACAATGAGCAGTTCTTC	NA	TRBV4-2	TRBJ2-1	few
CASSLSGTGGLNTEAFF	TGTGCCAGCAGCTTAAGTGGGACAGGGGGCTTGAACACTGAAGCTTTCTTT	TRBD1	TRBV7-3	TRBJ1-1	few
CASRRTSGGGEQYF	TGTGCCAGCAGGAGGACTAGCGGAGGGGGAGAGCAGTACTTC	TRBD2	TRBV6-2/TRBV6-3	TRBJ2-7	many
CASSGTSGSYEQYF	TGTGCCAGCAGCGGGACTAGCGGATCCTACGAGCAGTACTTC	TRBD2	TRBV6-1	TRBJ2-7	many
CAWRGQPNQPQHF	TGTGCCTGGAGGGGACAGCCGAATCAGCCCCAGCATTTT	TRBD1	TRBV30	TRBJ1-5	many
CSARGLAGPYEQYF	TGCAGTGCTAGAGGACTAGCGGGGCCCTACGAGCAGTACTTC	TRBD2	TRBV20-1	TRBJ2-7	many
CSVERTSGSLGEQFF	TGCAGCGTGGAACGGACTAGCGGGAGTCTTGGTGAGCAGTTCTTC	TRBD2	TRBV29-1	TRBJ2-1	many
CASSFDRGLTEAFF	TGTGCCAGCAGCTTTGACAGGGGTCTCACTGAAGCTTTCTTT	TRBD1	TRBV7-2	TRBJ1-1	many
CASRGTGRSSYNSPLHF	TGTGCCAGCAGGGGTACAGGGCGAAGCTCCTATAATTCACCCCTCCACTTT	NA	TRBV5-6	TRBJ1-6	few
CSASPGGTSGSGTQYF	TGCAGTGCTAGCCCTGGGGGGACTAGCGGGTCGGGGACCCAGTACTTC	TRBD2	TRBV20-1	TRBJ2-5	once
CASSSAGESANEQFF	TGCGCCAGCAGCTCCGCTGGGGAGTCAGCCAATGAGCAGTTCTTC	NA	TRBV5-1	TRBJ2-1	NA
CASSLPSGSTNNEQFF	TGTGCCAGCAGTTTGCCTAGCGGGAGTACAAACAATGAGCAGTTCTTC	TRBD2	TRBV28	TRBJ2-1	many
CASSRTGNEQFF	TGTGCCAGCAGCCGGACAGGCAATGAGCAGTTCTTC	TRBD1	TRBV11-2	TRBJ2-1	many
CASSISQVQETQYF	TGTGCCAGCAGTATCAGTCAGGTGCAAGAGACCCAGTACTTC	NA	TRBV28	TRBJ2-5	many
CASSLADEAKETQYF	TGTGCCAGCAGTTTAGCGGACGAGGCAAAGGAGACCCAGTACTTC	NA	TRBV28	TRBJ2-5	NA
CASSAGAGGTEAFF	TGTGCCAGCAGTGCGGGGGCGGGCGGCACTGAAGCTTTCTTT	NA	TRBV2	TRBJ1-1	NA
CASSLRGANQPQHF	TGTGCCAGCAGTTTGAGGGGGGCCAATCAGCCCCAGCATTTT	NA	TRBV12-3/TRBV12-4	TRBJ1-5	many
CASTPGGGKNIQYF	TGTGCCAGCACCCCAGGTGGTGGCAAAAACATTCAGTACTTC	NA	TRBV28	TRBJ2-4	many
CASTNLDSYRQPQHF	TGTGCCAGTACCAATTTGGACAGTTATCGTCAGCCCCAGCATTTT	NA	TRBV19	TRBJ1-5	many
CASRLAGGVNEQFF	TGTGCCAGTCGACTAGCGGGAGGGGTAAATGAGCAGTTCTTC	TRBD2	TRBV19	TRBJ2-1	NA
CASKSGQLSSYEQYF	TGTGCCAGCAAATCCGGACAGCTGAGCTCCTACGAGCAGTACTTC	NA	TRBV2	TRBJ2-7	many
CATSDQGFGTDTQYF	TGTGCCACCAGTGATCAAGGGTTTGGGACAGATACGCAGTATTTT	NA	TRBV24-1	TRBJ2-3	many
CASSIPSPGGGTDTQYF	TGTGCCAGTAGTATCCCCTCTCCGGGAGGGGGAACAGATACGCAGTATTTT	TRBD2	TRBV19	TRBJ2-3	many
CASSLVSDLGNSPLHF	TGTGCCAGCAGCTTAGTATCGGACCTGGGTAATTCACCCCTCCACTTT	NA	TRBV11-2	TRBJ1-6	many